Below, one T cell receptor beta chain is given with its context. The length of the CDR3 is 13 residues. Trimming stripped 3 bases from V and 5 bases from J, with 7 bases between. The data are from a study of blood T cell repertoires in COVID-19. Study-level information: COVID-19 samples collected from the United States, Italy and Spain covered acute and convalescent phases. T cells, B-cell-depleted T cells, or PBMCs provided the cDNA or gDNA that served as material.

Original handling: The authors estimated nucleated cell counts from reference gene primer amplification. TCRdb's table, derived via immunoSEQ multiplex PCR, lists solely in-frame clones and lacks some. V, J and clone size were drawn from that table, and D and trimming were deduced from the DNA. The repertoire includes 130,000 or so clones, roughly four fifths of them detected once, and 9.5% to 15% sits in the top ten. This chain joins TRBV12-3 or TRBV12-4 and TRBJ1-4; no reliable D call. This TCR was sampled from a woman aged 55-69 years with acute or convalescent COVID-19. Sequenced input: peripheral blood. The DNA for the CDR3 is TGTGCCAGCAGTTTCGGAGGGAATGAAAAACTGTTTTTT. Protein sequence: CASSFGGNEKLFF.